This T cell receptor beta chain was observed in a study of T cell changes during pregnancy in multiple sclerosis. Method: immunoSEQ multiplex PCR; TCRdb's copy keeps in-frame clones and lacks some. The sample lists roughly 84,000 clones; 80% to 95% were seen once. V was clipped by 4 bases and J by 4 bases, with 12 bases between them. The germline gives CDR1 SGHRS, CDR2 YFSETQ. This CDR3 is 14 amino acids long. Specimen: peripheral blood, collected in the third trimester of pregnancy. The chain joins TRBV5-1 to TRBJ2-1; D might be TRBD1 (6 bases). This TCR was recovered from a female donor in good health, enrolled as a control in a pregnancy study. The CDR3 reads CASSPQGSYNEQFF. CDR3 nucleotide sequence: TGCGCCAGCAGCCCGCAGGGGTCATACAATGAGCAGTTCTTC.